The 12 T cell receptor beta chains presented below share a single source sample, sequenced in a study of CD4 T cells in relation to SARS-CoV-2 and coronaviruses. These receptors have no known antigen. Data came from immunoSEQ multiplex PCR; TCRdb stores just in-frame clones and leaves some out. Altogether around 30,000 clones are present, around 80% being singletons, with the ten largest covering under 3.5%. The sample consisted of memory CD4+ T cells from PBMCs, cultured in vitro. Every receptor here comes from an adult with COVID-19.

The chain couples TRBV5-1 to TRBJ1-2; D unclear. The CDR3 contains 15 residues. The germline V and J ends were trimmed by 0 bases and 0 bases, with 9 bases remaining between them. The germline CDR1 and CDR2 sequences are SGHRS and YFSETQ. The chain's CDR3 is CASSLEARSNYGYTF. CDR3 DNA: TGCGCCAGCAGCTTGGAGGCCCGATCTAACTATGGCTACACCTTC.

The chain links TRBV9 to TRBJ2-3, with TRBD2 matching over 10 bases. The CDR3 contains 15 residues. CDR1 is SGDLS, CDR2 YYNGEE, per germline. V trimming: 0 bases; J trimming: 4 bases; junction bases outside the gene matches: 2. Here the CDR3 DNA reads TGTGCCAGCAGCGTAGGGGGACTAGCGTCAGATACGCAGTATTTT. Residues: CASSVGGLASDTQYF.

The rearrangement links TRBV14 to TRBJ2-1, with TRBD2 matching 8 bases. The CDR3 contains 19 residues. The germline V gene encodes CDR1 SGHDN and CDR2 FVKESK. Trimming cost V 6 bases and J 0 bases; bases outside gene matches: 16. CDR3 DNA sequence: TGTGCCAGCAGGCAGATCGTTCTAGCGCGGGAGGTCTCCTACAATGAGCAGTTCTTC. Translated: CASRQIVLAREVSYNEQFF.

This sequence joins TRBV11-2 and TRBJ1-3; D remains ambiguous. The CDR3 runs 14 residues. Germline V gene data show CDR1 as SGHAT and CDR2 as FQNNGV. V lost 6 bases and J lost 2, with 11 bases in between. Here the CDR3 DNA reads TGTGCCAGCAGATCTTTAAACACTGGAAACACCATATATTTT. It yields the protein CASRSLNTGNTIYF. The full variable domain, its missing parts supplied by reference TRBV11-2 and TRBJ1-3, is EAGVAQSPRYKIIEKRQSVAFWCNPISGHATLYWYQQILGQGPKLLIQFQNNGVVDDSQLPKDRFSAERLKGVDSTLKIQPAKLEDSAVYLCASRSLNTGNTIYFGEGSWLTVV.

This chain connects TRBV27 to TRBJ1-1; 7 bases map to TRBD1. Losses at the gene ends were 10 bases for V and 3 bases for J; bases not matched to a gene: 17. CDR3 length equals 16 residues. Germline CDR1 reads MNHEY; CDR2 reads SMNVEV (reference sequence). The CDR3 reads CATSRGIGTRDTEAFF. The CDR3 region has the DNA TGTGCCACCTCCAGGGGGATCGGGACGAGGGACACTGAAGCTTTCTTT.

The chain links TRBV24-1 to TRBJ2-1; no clear D gene. The CDR3 is 14 residues long. With 4 bases removed from V and 7 bases from J, the gap between germline ends came to 13 bases. The germline gives CDR1 KGHDR, CDR2 SFDVKD. CDR3 amino acids: CATSDQEDRNEQFF. CDR3 DNA: TGTGCCACCAGTGACCAAGAGGACCGTAATGAGCAGTTCTTC.

This clone was seen only once. This chain uses TRBV4-2 with TRBJ1-3; weak D call: TRBD1 (6 bases). There are 16 residues in the CDR3. With 2 bases removed from V and 0 bases from J, the gap between germline ends came to 11 bases. Germline V gives CDR1 LGHNA, CDR2 YNFKEQ. The CDR3 region has the DNA TGTGCCAGCAGCCAAAAACAGGGAATCTCTGGAAACACCATATATTTT. Its translation is CASSQKQGISGNTIYF.

Here the CDR3 reads CASSSRQGSYEQYF. Written as DNA, the CDR3 is TGTGCCAGCAGCTCCCGACAGGGAAGCTACGAGCAGTACTTC. V gene TRBV11-1 combines with J gene TRBJ2-7; TRBD1 matches at 7 bases. In germline, CDR1 is SGHAT, CDR2 FQDESV (reference sequence). J lost 3 bases, V lost 4 bases, and 6 bases had no gene match. This CDR3 region has 14 residues.

This clone was detected a few times. This chain uses TRBV2 with TRBJ1-2, with D possibly being TRBD1 (5 bases). Per germline, CDR1 SNHLY and CDR2 FYNNEI. CDR3 size: 12 residues. The V end was cut by 3 bases, the J end by 6 bases, with 8 bases between. The CDR3 coding sequence is TGTGCCAGCAGTGAGATGGGGGATGGCTACACCTTC. It encodes CASSEMGDGYTF.

This clone was counted only a few times. The CDR3 bases are TGTGCCAGCAGCAGGGACTTTAACACCGGGGAGCTGTTTTTT. This sequence encodes CASSRDFNTGELFF. The V call is TRBV6-2 or TRBV6-3, the J call TRBJ2-2; D is perhaps TRBD2 (6 bases). CDR3 length equals 14 residues. Germline V CDR1 and CDR2: MNHEY, SVGEGT. V shed 6 bases and J shed 2 bases, with 10 bases lying between them.

The chain combines TRBV29-1 with TRBJ2-4; D gene unclear. Germline CDR1 is SQVTM and CDR2 is ANQGSEA. The CDR3 spans 12 residues. Trimming shortened V by 6 bases and J by 7 bases, and 13 bases separated the two germline ends. The CDR3: CSVASGDNIQYF. CDR3 DNA sequence: TGCAGCGTCGCAAGTGGAGATAACATTCAGTACTTC.

The CDR3 DNA reads TGTGCCAGCAGCTTAATAACAGGGAGTATGGAGACCCAGTACTTC. Translated: CASSLITGSMETQYF. This sequence joins TRBV7-2 and TRBJ2-5; possibly TRBD1 for D (6 bases). There are 15 residues in the CDR3. CDR1 SGHTA and CDR2 FQGNSA come from the germline V gene. Deletions cut 2 bases from V and 5 bases from J, with 15 bases between.